This TCR beta chain is from a study of T-cell memory formation after mild COVID-19. This clonotype was seen a few times. This CDR3 contains 12 residues. Trimming pared 6 bases from V and 5 bases from J, leaving 9 bases between. Germline values: CDR1 MNHNS, CDR2 SASEGT. MiXCR, applied by TCRdb to the 5' RACE reads, yields one record per CDR3 protein. In the table there are about 620,000 distinct CDR3 sequences, roughly 18% of which are singletons. The rearrangement joins TRBV6-1 to TRBJ2-3; perhaps TRBD2 as D (6 bases). Sequences were obtained from PBMCs or a T cell subset sorted from them (not recorded which). The sequence was obtained from an adult woman who had mild COVID-19 (a few samples of this study predate the infection). Cell type and time point are not known. CDR3 region: CASRGRGDTQYF. For the CDR3, the DNA is TGTGCCAGCAGAGGGCGGGGAGATACGCAGTATTTT.